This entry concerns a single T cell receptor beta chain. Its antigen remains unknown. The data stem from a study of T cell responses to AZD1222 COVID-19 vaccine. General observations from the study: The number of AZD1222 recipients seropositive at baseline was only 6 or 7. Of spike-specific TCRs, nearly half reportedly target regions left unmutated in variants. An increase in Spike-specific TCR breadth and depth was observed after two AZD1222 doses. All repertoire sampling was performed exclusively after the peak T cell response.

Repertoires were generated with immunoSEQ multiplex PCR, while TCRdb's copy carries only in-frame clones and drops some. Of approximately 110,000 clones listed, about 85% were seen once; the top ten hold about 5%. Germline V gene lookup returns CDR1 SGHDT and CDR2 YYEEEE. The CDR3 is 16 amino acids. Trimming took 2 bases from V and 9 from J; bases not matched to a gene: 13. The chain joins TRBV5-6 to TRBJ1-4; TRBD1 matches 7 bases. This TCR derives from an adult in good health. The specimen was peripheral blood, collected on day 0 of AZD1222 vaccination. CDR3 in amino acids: CASSLGKQGTFQKLFF. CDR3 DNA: TGTGCCAGCAGCTTAGGGAAACAGGGGACCTTCCAAAAACTGTTTTTT. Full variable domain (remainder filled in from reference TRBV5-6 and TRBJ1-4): DAGVTQSPTHLIKTRGQQVTLRCSPKSGHDTVSWYQQALGQGPQFIFQYYEEEERQRGNFPDRFSGHQFPNYSSELNVNALLLGDSALYLCASSLGKQGTFQKLFFGSGTQLSVL.